This TCR beta chain was obtained from a study of cytomegalovirus exposure and HLA in healthy donors. Study information: The platform used for the approximately 120 validation repertoires matched that of the approximately 620 first-cohort repertoires, a later analysis reported. Study findings and constraints: Researchers reported that a few CMV-associated chains were confirmed in vitro as CMV antigen-specific.

With respect to this clone: Its specificity is unknown.

J gave up 4 bases and V 6 bases, and 7 bases lay outside the gene matches. In germline, CDR1 is SGHDN, CDR2 FVKESK. The CDR3 length is 15 residues. TCRdb's copy holds only in-frame clones and misses some; the assay was immunoSEQ multiplex PCR. The table shows under 200,000 clones, with roughly three quarters occurring only once. V usage is TRBV14 and J usage is TRBJ2-1; 9 nucleotides match TRBD2. Source material: PBMCs. This TCR derives from a woman aged 30 to 39 in good health and CMV-seronegative. The CDR3 DNA is TGTGCCAGCAGACCCTTCGCGGGAGGGTACAATGAGCAGTTCTTC. It translates to CASRPFAGGYNEQFF.